This T cell receptor (beta chain) was sequenced for a study of cytomegalovirus exposure and HLA in healthy donors. 13 Jbeta primers and 60 Vbeta primers were used for the PCR. The data were produced by immunoSEQ multiplex PCR, yet TCRdb's version contains in-frame clones alone and is incomplete. Of 110,000 to 150,000 clones listed, approximately 82% are singletons. V lost 2 bases and J lost 5, with 9 bases in between. Germline V gives CDR1 MNHEY, CDR2 SMNVEV (reference sequence). This CDR3 contains 13 residues. This chain links TRBV27 with TRBJ2-5, with D perhaps matching TRBD2 (5 bases). The receptor comes from a woman between 35 and 50 years old in good health and CMV-seronegative. The specimen sequenced was PBMCs. As DNA, the CDR3 is TGTGCCAGCAGTTTAGGACTCGCGGAGACCCAGTACTTC. As protein: CASSLGLAETQYF.